This T cell receptor (beta chain) was identified in a study of blood T cell repertoires in COVID-19 (dated by TCRdb to the early 2020s). Study-wide context: Collaborator samples came from the United States, Italy and Spain and covered acute and convalescent phases of COVID-19. The dataset comprised deeply sampled blood TCRbeta repertoires from subjects exposed to, actively infected with, or recovered from COVID-19. The prospective study material was composed of cDNA or gDNA derived from T cells, B-cell-depleted T cells, or PBMCs. The samples were drawn from the first 160 participants of the ongoing ImmuneRACE study and from over a thousand subjects provided by 6 global collaborators. The repertoires were released in a freely available public database intended as a resource for research on the immune response to SARS-CoV-2. Where available, HLA class I and class II types were taken from metadata supplied by the sample provider and were not determined by assay-based typing. Nearly every sample came with metadata listing a de-identified subject ID, COVID-19 status, age in years and sex.

Here is what the overall study found, with its caveats: The amount of clinical and demographic metadata varied by source and participant and was provided uncurated.

The immunoSEQ Assay, a bias-controlled multiplex PCR, was used to amplify TCRbeta CDR3 regions from genomic DNA. In the authors' own workflow: Within the assay, amplification of reference gene primers was used to estimate how many nucleated cells each sample contained. To quantify the absolute abundance of each unique TCRbeta CDR3 rearrangement, sequence reads were collapsed and filtered. For each sample, productive Simpson clonality was calculated by taking the square root of Simpson's diversity index across productive rearrangements. The source is immuneACCESS, and TCRdb retained only in-frame sequences with V and J called. Part of the clones is not carried over; for the studies checked, unresolved V genes explain less than half of this, and the remainder is unexplained. V, J and clone size derive from that table, while D and trimming were established from the DNA sequence. The sample table records roughly 64,000 clones; approximately 86% of these occur just once. The ten largest clonotypes hold more than 1% of the sample.

As for this clone: The target of this receptor is not known. Nothing much larger sits one base from this clone, and base qualities are not available.

Each collaborating institution followed its own protocols to collect whole blood in K2EDTA tubes. For TCRbeta analysis, collaborators shipped samples as frozen whole blood, isolated PBMCs, or DNA extracted from either of those sample types. V loses 4 bases of germline sequence and J loses 10 bases, and the interval between the two ends is 11 bases. Including the terminal cysteine and phenylalanine, the CDR3 comprises 13 residues. The entry retains the CDR3 DNA only, 39 bases that are in frame from base 1. CDR1 and CDR2 (SGHNT, YENEEA) derive from the germline V gene. In this chain, TRBV11-3 is recombined with TRBJ1-6; a tentative D call is TRBD1 (6 bases match). This TCR was sampled from a man aged 35 to 55 with acute or convalescent COVID-19. The sample comprised peripheral blood. The DNA reads TGTGCCAGCAGCTCAAACAGGGACTCACCCCTCCACTTT. Its protein product is CASSSNRDSPLHF.